The clone carrying this T cell receptor (beta chain) was counted at least ten times. Its specificity is not known. The entry originates in a study of regulatory T cells in long-lasting Graves disease. The CDR3 has 14 amino acids. The germline CDR1 and CDR2 sequences are MNHEY and SVGAGI. Trimming left V 4 bases short and J 7 bases short, with 14 bases between. Library construction for TCR beta used iRepertoire HTBI primers and Arm-PCR of CDR3 regions. In TCRdb, the multiplex PCR reads were re-called with MiXCR into one record per CDR3 protein. The table lists hundreds of thousands of distinct CDR3 sequences, approximately 13% of them singletons, with 8.5% to 10% in the top ten. The study, taken as a whole, reports: The researchers studied only peripheral blood, not thyroid tissue.

Time point defined: newly diagnosed GD, antithyroid drugs for less than 3 months. With RNA extracted from PBMCs as input, the TCR library was made. EDTA tubes received approximately 9 milliliters of drawn peripheral blood. A further study also used this sample, focusing on T cells in Graves' hyperthyroidism and ophthalmopathy.

Sequenced here: peripheral blood mononuclear cells (PBMCs), sampled at new diagnosis, from a patient treated with antithyroid drugs. This TCR was sampled from a young man with Graves disease. The chain couples TRBV6-5 to TRBJ1-3; a weak D match, TRBD1 (6 bases). The DNA of the CDR3 is TGTGCCAGCAGTTTGGACAGCGGAAGGAACACCATATATTTT. This sequence encodes CASSLDSGRNTIYF.